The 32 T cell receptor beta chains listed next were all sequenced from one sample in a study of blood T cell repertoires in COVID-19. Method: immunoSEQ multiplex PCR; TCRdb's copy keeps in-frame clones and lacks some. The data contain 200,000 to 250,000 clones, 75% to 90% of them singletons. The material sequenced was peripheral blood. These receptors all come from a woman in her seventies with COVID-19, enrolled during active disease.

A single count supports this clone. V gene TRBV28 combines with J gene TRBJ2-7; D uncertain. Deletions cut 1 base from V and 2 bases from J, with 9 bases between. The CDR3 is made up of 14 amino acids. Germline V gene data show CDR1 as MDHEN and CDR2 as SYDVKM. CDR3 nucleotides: TGTGCCAGCAGTTTATCTGCAGGTCCCTACGAGCAGTACTTC. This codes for CASSLSAGPYEQYF.

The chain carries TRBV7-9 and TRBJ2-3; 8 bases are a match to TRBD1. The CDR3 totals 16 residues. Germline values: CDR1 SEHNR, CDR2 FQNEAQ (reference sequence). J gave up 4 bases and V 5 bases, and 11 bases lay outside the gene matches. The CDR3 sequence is CASSRGDGTGADTQYF. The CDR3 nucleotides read TGTGCCAGCAGCCGAGGGGACGGGACAGGTGCAGATACGCAGTATTTT.

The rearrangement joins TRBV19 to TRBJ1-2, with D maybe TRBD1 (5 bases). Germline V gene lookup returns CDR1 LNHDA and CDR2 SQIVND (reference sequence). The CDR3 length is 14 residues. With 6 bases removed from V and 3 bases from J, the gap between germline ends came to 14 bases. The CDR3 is CASSEGRVYYGYTF. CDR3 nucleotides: TGTGCCAGTAGCGAGGGGAGGGTCTACTATGGCTACACCTTC.

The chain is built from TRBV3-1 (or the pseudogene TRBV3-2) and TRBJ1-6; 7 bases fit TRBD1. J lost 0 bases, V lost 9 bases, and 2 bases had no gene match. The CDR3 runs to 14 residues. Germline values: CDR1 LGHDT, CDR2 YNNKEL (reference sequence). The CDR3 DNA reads TGTGCCAGTAAGGGGGCCTCCTATAATTCACCCCTCCACTTT. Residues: CASKGASYNSPLHF.

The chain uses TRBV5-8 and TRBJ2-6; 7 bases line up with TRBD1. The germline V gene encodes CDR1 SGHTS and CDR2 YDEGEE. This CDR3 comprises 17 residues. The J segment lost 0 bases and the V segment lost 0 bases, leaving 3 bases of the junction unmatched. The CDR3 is CASSLVGQISGANVLTF. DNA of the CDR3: TGTGCCAGCAGCTTGGTGGGACAGATCTCTGGGGCCAACGTCCTGACTTTC.

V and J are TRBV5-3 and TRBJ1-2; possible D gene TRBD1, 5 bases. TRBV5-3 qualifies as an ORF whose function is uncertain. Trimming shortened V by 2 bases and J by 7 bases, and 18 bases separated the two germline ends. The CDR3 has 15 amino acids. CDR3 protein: CARSFPTVVFCGYTF. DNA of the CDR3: TGTGCCAGAAGCTTCCCGACAGTTGTCTTCTGTGGCTACACCTTC.

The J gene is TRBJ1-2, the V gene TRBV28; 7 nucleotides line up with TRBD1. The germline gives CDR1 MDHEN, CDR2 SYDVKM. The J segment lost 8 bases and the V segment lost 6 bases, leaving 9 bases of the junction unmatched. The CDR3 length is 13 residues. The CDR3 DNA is TGTGCCAGCAGCTCGACAGGGCTGGAAGGCTACACCTTC. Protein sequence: CASSSTGLEGYTF.

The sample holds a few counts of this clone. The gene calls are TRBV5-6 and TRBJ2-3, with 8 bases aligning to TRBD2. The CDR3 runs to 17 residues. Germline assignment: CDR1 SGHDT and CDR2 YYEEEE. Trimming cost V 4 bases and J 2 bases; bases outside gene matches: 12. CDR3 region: CASSDPGIAGNTDTQYF. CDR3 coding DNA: TGTGCCAGCAGCGACCCCGGGATAGCGGGAAACACAGATACGCAGTATTTT.

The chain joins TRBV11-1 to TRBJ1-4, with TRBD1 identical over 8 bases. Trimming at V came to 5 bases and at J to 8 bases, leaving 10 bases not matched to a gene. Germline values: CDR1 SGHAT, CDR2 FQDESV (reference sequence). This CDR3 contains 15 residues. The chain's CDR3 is CASSVGIQGEEKLFF. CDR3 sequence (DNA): TGTGCCAGCAGCGTCGGAATACAGGGGGAGGAAAAACTGTTTTTT.

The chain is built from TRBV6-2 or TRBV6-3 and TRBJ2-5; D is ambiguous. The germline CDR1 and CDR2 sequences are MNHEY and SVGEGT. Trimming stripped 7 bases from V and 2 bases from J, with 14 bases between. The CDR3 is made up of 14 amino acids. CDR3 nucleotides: TGTGCCAGCACCCCGTATAATTTACAAGAGACCCAGTACTTC. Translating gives CASTPYNLQETQYF.

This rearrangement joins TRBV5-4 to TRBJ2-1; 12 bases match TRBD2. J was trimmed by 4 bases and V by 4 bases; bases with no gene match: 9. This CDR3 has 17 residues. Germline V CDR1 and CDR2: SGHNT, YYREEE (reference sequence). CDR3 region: CASSRTTSGSPYNEQFF. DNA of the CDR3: TGTGCCAGCAGCCGGACGACTAGCGGGAGCCCTTACAATGAGCAGTTCTTC.

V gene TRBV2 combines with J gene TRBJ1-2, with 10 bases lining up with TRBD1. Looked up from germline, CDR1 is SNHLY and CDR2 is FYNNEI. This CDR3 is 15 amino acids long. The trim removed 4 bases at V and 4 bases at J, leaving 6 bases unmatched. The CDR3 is CASSGRGQGSYGYTF. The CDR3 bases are TGTGCCAGCAGTGGAAGGGGACAGGGGAGCTATGGCTACACCTTC.

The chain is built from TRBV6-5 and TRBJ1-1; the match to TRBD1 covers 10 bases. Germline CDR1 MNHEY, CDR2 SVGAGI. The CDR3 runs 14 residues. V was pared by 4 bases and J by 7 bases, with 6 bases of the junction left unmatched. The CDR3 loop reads CASSSGTGAFEAFF. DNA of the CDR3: TGTGCCAGCAGTTCCGGGACAGGGGCCTTTGAAGCTTTCTTT.

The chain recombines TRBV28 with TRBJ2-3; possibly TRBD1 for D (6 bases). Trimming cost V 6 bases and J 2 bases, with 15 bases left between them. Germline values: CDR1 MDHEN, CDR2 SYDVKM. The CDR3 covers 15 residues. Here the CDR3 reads CASSPRGQHTDTQYF. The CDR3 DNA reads TGTGCCAGCAGCCCCAGAGGACAGCACACAGATACGCAGTATTTT.

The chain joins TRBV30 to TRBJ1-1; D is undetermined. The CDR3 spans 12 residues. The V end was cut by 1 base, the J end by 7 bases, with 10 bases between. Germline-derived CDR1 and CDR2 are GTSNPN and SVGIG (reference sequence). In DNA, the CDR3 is TGTGCCTGGAGTGGGCGGGCCCTTGAAGCTTTCTTT. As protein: CAWSGRALEAFF.

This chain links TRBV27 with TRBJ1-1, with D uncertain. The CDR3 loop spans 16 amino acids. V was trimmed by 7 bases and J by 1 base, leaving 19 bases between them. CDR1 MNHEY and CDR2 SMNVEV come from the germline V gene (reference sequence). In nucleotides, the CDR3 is TGTGCCAGCAAACAGACCCGGGAATTTGGGAACACTGAAGCTTTCTTT. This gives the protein CASKQTREFGNTEAFF.

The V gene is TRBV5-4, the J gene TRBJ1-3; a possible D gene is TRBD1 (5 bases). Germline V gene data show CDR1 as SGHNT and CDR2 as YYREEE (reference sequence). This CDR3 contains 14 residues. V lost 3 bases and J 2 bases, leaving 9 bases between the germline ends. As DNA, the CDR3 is TGTGCCAGCAGCTCCCCAGGGCCTGGAAACACCATATATTTT. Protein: CASSSPGPGNTIYF.

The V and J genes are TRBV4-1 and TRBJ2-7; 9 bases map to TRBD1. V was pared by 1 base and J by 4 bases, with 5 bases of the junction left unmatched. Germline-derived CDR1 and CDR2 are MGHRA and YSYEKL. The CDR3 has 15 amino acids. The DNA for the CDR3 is TGCGCCAGCAGCCAAGTATCGGGACAGGGATACGAGCAGTACTTC. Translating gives CASSQVSGQGYEQYF.

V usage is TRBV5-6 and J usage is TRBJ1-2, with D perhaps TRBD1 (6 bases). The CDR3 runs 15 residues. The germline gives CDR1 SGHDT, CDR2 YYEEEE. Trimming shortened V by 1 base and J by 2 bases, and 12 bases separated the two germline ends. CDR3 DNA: TGTGCCAGCAGCTTGCGACAGGTTTGGAACTATGGCTACACCTTC. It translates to CASSLRQVWNYGYTF.

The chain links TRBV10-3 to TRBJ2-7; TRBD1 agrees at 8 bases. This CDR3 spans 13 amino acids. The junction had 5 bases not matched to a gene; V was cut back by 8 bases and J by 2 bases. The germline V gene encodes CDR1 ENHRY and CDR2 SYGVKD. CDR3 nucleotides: TGTGCCATCCGGGACAGGTTGACCTACGAGCAGTACTTC. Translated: CAIRDRLTYEQYF.

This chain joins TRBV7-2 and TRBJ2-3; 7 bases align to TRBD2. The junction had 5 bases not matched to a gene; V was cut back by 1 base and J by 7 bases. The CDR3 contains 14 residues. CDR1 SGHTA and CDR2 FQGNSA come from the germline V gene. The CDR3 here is CASSLGGGPNTQYF. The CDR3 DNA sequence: TGTGCCAGCAGCTTAGGGGGAGGGCCCAATACGCAGTATTTT.

The CDR3 region has the DNA TGTGCCAGCAGTCCAGGGACAGGGTTGTCACCCCTCCACTTT. As protein: CASSPGTGLSPLHF. The chain couples TRBV27 to TRBJ1-6; 9 bases line up with TRBD1. Germline V gene lookup returns CDR1 MNHEY and CDR2 SMNVEV (reference sequence). V shed 5 bases, J shed 10 bases, and the junction held 6 bases outside the gene matches. The CDR3 has 14 residues.

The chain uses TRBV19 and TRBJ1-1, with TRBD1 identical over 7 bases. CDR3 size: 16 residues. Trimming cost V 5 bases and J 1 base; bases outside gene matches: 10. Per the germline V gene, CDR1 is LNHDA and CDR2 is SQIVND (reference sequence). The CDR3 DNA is TGTGCCAGTAGTCCACGGACAGGTCGAGGGAACACTGAAGCTTTCTTT. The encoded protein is CASSPRTGRGNTEAFF.

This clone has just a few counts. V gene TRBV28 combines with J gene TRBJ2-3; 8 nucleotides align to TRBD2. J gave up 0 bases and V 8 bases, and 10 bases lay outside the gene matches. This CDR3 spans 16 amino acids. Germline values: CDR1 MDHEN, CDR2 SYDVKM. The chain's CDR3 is CASSEVPSGSTDTQYF. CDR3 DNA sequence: TGTGCCAGCTCCGAAGTGCCTAGCGGGAGCACAGATACGCAGTATTTT.

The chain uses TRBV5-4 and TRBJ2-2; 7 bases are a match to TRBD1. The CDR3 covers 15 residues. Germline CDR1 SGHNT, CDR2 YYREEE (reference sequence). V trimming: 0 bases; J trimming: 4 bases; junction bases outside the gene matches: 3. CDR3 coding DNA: TGTGCCAGCAGCTTGGGACAGGGAATCACCGGGGAGCTGTTTTTT. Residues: CASSLGQGITGELFF.

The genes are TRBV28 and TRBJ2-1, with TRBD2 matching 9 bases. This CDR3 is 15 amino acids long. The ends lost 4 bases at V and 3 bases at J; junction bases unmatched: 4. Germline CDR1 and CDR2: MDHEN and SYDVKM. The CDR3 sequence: CASSYQREDYNEQFF. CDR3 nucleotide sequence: TGTGCCAGCAGTTATCAGCGGGAGGACTACAATGAGCAGTTCTTC.

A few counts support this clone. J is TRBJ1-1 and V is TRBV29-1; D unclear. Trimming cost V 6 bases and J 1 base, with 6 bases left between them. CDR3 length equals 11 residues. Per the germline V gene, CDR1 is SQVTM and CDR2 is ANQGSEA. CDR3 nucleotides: TGCAGCGTCATCAGGAACACTGAAGCTTTCTTT. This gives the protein CSVIRNTEAFF.

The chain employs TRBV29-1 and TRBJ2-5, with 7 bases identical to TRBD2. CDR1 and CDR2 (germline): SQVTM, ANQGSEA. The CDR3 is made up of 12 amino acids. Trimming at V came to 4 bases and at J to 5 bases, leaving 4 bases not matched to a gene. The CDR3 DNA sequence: TGCAGCGTTGCCCCCGGGGGGGAGACCCAGTACTTC. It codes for CSVAPGGETQYF.

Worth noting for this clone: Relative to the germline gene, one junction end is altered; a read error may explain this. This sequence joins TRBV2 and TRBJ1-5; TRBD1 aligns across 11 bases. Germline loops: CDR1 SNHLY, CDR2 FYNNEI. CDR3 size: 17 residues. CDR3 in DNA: TGTGCCAGCAGCGAAGCACGGGACAGGGGGAACGATCAGCCCCAGCATTTT. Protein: CASSEARDRGNDQPQHF. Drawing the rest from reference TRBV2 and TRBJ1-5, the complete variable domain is EPEVTQTPSHQVTQMGQEVILRCVPISNHLYFYWYRQILGQKVEFLVSFYNNEISEKSEIFDDQFSVERPDGSNFTLKIRSTKLEDSAMYFCASSEARDRGNDQPQHFGDGTRLSIL.

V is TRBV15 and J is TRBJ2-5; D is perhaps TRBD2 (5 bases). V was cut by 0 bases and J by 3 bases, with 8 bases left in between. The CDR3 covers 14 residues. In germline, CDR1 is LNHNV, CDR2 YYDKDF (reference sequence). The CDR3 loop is CATSRDYGEETQYF. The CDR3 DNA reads TGTGCCACCAGCAGAGATTACGGGGAAGAGACCCAGTACTTC.

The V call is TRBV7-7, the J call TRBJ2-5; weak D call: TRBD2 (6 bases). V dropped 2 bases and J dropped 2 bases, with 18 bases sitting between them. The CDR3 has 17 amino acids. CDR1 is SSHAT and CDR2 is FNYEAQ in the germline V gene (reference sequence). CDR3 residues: CASSLRARDGPQETQYF. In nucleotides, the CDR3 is TGTGCCAGCAGCTTAAGGGCGCGGGACGGACCTCAAGAGACCCAGTACTTC. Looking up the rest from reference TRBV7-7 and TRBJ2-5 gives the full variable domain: GAGVSQSPRYKVTKRGQDVTLRCDPISSHATLYWYQQALGQGPEFLTYFNYEAQPDKSGLPSDRFSAERPEGSISTLTIQRTEQRDSAMYRCASSLRARDGPQETQYFGPGTRLLVL.

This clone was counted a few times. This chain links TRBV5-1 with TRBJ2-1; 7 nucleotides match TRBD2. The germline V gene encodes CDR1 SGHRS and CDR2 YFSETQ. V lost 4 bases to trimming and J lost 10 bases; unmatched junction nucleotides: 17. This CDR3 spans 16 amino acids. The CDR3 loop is CASSPIRDYQIWEQFF. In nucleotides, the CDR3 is TGCGCCAGCAGCCCCATCCGGGACTATCAGATCTGGGAGCAGTTCTTC.